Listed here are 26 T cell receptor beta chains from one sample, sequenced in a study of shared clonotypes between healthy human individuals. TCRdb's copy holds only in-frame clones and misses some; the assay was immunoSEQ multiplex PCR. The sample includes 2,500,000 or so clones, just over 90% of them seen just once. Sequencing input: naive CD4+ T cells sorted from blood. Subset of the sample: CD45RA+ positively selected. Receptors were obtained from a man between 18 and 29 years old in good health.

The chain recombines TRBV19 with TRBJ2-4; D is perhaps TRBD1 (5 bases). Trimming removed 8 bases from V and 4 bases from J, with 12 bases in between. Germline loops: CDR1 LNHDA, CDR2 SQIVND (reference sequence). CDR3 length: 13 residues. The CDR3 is CASSQDKKNIQYF. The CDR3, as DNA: TGTGCCAGTTCCCAGGACAAAAAAAACATTCAGTACTTC.

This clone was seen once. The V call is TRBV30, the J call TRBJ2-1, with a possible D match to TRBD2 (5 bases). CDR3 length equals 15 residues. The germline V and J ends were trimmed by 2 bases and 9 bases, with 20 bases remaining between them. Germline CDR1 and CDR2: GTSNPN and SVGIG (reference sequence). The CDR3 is CAWSLVGLSTSEQFF. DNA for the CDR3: TGTGCCTGGAGTTTGGTCGGGCTCAGTACTAGTGAGCAGTTCTTC.

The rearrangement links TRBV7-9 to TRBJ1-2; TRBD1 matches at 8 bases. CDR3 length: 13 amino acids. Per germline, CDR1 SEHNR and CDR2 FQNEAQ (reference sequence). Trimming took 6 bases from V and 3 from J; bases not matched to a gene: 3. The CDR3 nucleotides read TGTGCCAGCAGTCGGACAGGGTACTATGGCTACACCTTC. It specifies CASSRTGYYGYTF. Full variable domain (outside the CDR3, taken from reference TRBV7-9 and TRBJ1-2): DTGVSQNPRHKITKRGQNVTFRCDPISEHNRLYWYRQTLGQGPEFLTYFQNEAQLEKSRLLSDRFSAERPKGSFSTLEIQRTEQGDSAMYLCASSRTGYYGYTFGSGTRLTVV.

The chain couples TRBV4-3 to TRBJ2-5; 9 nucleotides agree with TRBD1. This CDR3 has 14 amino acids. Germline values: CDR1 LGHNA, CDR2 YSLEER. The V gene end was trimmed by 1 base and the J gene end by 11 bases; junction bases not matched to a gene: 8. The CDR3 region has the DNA TGCGCCAGCAGCCAAGGAGGGACAGGGAGGGAGCAGTACTTC. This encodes CASSQGGTGREQYF.

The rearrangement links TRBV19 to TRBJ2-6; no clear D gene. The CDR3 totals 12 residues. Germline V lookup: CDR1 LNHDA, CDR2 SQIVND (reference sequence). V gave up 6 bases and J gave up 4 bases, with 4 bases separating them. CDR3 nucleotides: TGTGCCAGTAGGGAGGGGGCCAACGTCCTGACTTTC. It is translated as CASREGANVLTF. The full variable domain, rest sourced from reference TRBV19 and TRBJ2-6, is DGGITQSPKYLFRKEGQNVTLSCEQNLNHDAMYWYRQDPGQGLRLIYYSQIVNDFQKGDIAEGYSVSREKKESFPLTVTSAQKNPTAFYLCASREGANVLTFGAGSRLTVL.

CDR3 region: CASSYLQGPSPLHF. In DNA, the CDR3 is TGTGCCAGCAGTTATCTACAGGGACCTTCACCCCTCCACTTT. This chain joins TRBV6-5 and TRBJ1-6; D perhaps matches TRBD1 (6 bases). V lost 3 bases, J lost 9 bases, and 12 bases lay in between. Per the germline V gene, CDR1 is MNHEY and CDR2 is SVGAGI. This CDR3 region has 14 residues.

CDR3 sequence (DNA): TGCGCCAGCAGCTCCCGGGACAGGGGGTTTGGGGAGACCCAGTACTTC. Encoded protein: CASSSRDRGFGETQYF. The rearrangement links TRBV4-1 to TRBJ2-5; 11 bases fit TRBD1. The V gene's germline CDR1 is MGHRA and CDR2 YSYEKL. This CDR3 comprises 16 residues. Trimming cost V 5 bases and J 5 bases; bases outside gene matches: 10.

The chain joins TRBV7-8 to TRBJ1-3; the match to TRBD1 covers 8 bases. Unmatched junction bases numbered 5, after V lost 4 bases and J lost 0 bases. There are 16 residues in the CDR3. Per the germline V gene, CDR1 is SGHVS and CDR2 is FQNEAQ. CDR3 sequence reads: CASSSGQVLSGNTIYF. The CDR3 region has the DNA TGTGCCAGCAGCTCGGGACAGGTCCTCTCTGGAAACACCATATATTTT.

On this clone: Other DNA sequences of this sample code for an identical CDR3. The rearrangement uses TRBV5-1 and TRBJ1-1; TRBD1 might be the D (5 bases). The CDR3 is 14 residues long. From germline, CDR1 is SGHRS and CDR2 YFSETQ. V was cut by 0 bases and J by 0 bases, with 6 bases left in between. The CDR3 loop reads CASSLGGMNTEAFF. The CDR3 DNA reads TGCGCCAGCAGCTTGGGGGGGATGAACACTGAAGCTTTCTTT.

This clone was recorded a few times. CDR3 protein: CASRSQEGHQPQHF. For the CDR3, the DNA is TGTGCCAGTAGATCCCAAGAGGGGCATCAGCCCCAGCATTTT. The chain uses TRBV19 and TRBJ1-5; TRBD1 is a possible D gene (5 bases). The CDR3 loop spans 14 amino acids. The V end was cut by 6 bases, the J end by 5 bases, with 14 bases between. Germline V gene sequence: CDR1 LNHDA, CDR2 SQIVND (reference sequence).

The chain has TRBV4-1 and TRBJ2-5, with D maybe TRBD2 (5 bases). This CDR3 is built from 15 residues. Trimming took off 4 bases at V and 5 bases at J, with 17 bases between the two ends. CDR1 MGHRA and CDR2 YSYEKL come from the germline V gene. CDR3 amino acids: CASSPLGLSSETQYF. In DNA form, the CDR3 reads TGCGCCAGCAGCCCACTCGGACTTTCCTCGGAGACCCAGTACTTC.

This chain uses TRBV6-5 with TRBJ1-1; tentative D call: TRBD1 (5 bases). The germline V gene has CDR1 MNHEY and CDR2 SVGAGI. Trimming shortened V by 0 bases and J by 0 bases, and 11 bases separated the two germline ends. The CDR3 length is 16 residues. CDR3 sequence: CASSYSMTVMNTEAFF. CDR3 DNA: TGTGCCAGCAGTTACTCGATGACAGTCATGAACACTGAAGCTTTCTTT.

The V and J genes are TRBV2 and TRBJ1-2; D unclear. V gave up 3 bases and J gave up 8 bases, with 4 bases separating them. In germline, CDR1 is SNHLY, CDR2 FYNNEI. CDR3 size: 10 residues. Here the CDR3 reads CASSDPGYTF. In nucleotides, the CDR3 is TGTGCCAGCAGTGATCCGGGCTACACCTTC.

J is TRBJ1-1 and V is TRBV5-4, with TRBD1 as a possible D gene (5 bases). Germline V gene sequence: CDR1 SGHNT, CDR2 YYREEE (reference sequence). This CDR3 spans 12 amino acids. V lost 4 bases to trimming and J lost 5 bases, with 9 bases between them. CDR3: CASSPQGTEAFF. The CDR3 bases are TGTGCCAGCAGCCCCCAGGGTACTGAAGCTTTCTTT.

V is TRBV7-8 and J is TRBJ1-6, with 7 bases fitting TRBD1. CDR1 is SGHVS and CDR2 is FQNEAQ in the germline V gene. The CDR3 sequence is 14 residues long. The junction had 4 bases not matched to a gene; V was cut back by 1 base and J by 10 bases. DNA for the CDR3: TGTGCCAGCAGCTTAGTAGGGGGCGAATCACCCCTCCACTTT. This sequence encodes CASSLVGGESPLHF.

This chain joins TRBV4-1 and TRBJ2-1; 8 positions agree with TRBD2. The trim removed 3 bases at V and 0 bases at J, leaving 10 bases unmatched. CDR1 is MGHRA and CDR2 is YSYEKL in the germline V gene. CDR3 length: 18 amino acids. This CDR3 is CASSQALAGSGSYNEQFF. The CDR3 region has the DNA TGCGCCAGCAGCCAGGCCCTAGCGGGTTCCGGCTCCTACAATGAGCAGTTCTTC.

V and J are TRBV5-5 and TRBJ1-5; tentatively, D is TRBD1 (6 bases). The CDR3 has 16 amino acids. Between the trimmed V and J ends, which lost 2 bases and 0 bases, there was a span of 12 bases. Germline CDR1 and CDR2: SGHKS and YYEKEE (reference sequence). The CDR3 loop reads CASSLYTGSSNQPQHF. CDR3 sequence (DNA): TGTGCCAGCAGCTTATACACAGGGAGTAGCAATCAGCCCCAGCATTTT.

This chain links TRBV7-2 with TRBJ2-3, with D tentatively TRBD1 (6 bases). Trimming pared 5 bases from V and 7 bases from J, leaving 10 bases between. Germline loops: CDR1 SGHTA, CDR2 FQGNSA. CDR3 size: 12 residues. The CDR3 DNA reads TGTGCCAGCAGCAGGCAGGGGTATACGCAGTATTTT. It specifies CASSRQGYTQYF.

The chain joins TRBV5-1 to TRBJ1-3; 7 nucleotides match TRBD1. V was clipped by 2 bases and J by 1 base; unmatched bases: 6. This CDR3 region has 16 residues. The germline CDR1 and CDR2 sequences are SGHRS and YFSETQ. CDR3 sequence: CASSFQGQVSGNTIYF. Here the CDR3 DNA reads TGCGCCAGCAGCTTCCAAGGACAGGTTTCTGGAAACACCATATATTTT.

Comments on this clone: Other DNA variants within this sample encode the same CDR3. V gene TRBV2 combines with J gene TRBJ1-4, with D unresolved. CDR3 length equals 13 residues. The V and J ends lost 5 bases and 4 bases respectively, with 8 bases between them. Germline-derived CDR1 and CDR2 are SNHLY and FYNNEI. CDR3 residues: CASSRVLNEKLFF. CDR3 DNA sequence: TGTGCCAGCAGTCGGGTCCTTAATGAAAAACTGTTTTTT.

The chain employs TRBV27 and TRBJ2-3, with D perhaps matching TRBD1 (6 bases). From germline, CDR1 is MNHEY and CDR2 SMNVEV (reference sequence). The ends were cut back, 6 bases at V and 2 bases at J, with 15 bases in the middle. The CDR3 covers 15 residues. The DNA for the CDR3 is TGTGCCAGCAGCCCCCGACAGGCTGCCACAGATACGCAGTATTTT. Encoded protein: CASSPRQAATDTQYF.

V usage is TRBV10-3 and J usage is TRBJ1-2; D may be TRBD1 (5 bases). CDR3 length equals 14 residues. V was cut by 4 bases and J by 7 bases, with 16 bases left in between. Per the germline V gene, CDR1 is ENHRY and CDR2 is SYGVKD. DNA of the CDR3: TGTGCCATCAGTGCCCTTTGGGGGGATCGTGGCTACACCTTC. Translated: CAISALWGDRGYTF.

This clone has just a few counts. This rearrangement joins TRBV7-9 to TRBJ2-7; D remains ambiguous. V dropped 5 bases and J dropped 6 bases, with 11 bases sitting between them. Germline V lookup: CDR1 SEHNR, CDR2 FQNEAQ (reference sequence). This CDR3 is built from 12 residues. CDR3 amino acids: CASSPPLVEQYF. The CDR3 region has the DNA TGTGCCAGCAGCCCCCCCTTGGTCGAGCAGTACTTC. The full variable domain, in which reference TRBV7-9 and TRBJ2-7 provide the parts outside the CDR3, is DTGVSQNPRHKITKRGQNVTFRCDPISEHNRLYWYRQTLGQGPEFLTYFQNEAQLEKSRLLSDRFSAERPKGSFSTLEIQRTEQGDSAMYLCASSPPLVEQYFGPGTRLTVT.

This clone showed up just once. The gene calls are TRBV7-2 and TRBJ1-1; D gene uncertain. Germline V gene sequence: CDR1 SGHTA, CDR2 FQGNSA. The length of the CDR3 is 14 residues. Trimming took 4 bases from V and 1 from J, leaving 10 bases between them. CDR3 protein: CASSSTGSNTEAFF. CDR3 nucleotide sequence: TGTGCCAGCAGCTCCACTGGGTCGAACACTGAAGCTTTCTTT.

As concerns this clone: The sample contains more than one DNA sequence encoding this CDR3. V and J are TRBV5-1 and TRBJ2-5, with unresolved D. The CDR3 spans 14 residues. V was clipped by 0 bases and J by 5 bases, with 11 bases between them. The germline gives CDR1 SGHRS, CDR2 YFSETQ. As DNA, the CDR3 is TGCGCCAGCAGCTTGGCAGGCAGTCAGGAGACCCAGTACTTC. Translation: CASSLAGSQETQYF.

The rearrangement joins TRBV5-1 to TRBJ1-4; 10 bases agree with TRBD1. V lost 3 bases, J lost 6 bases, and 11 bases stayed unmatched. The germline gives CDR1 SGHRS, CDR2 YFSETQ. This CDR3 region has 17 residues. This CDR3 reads CASSSPGQGIHYEKLFF. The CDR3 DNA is TGCGCCAGCAGCTCCCCGGGACAGGGGATTCACTATGAAAAACTGTTTTTT.